The 19 T cell receptor beta chains given below trace back to one sample, sequenced in a study of blood T cells in healthy people across ages. The second PCR ran roughly 6 to 12 cycles with a sample-barcoded 5' primer and J-beta primers. Via MiXCR, TCRdb re-called the 5' RACE reads, giving one row per CDR3 protein. The sample holds about 760,000 distinct CDR3 sequences, around three fifths seen once. Sequences were obtained from blood. The receptor source for this set is a man aged 35 to 55 in good health.

The rearrangement links TRBV20-1 to TRBJ2-2; 10 nucleotides align to TRBD2. The V gene's germline CDR1 is DFQATT and CDR2 SNEGSKA (reference sequence). V was pared by 1 base and J by 6 bases, with 5 bases of the junction left unmatched. This CDR3 has 15 residues. CDR3 bases: TGCAGTGCTAGAGTTTACGGACTAGCGGCCGGGGAGCTGTTTTTT. Protein: CSARVYGLAAGELFF.

This clonotype was seen only a few times. CDR3 bases: TGCAGCGTTGAGGGGACAGCCGGACCGAAACTGTTTTTT. Translating gives CSVEGTAGPKLFF. This rearrangement joins TRBV29-1 to TRBJ1-4, with TRBD1 identical over 7 bases. Germline V gene sequence: CDR1 SQVTM, CDR2 ANQGSEA. J was trimmed by 11 bases and V by 3 bases; bases with no gene match: 9. This CDR3 region has 13 residues.

This clonotype appeared a single time. The rearrangement joins TRBV24-1 to TRBJ2-1; 12 bases are a match to TRBD2. The CDR3 consists of 19 residues. J gave up 10 bases and V 2 bases, and 17 bases lay outside the gene matches. Germline V gene lookup returns CDR1 KGHDR and CDR2 SFDVKD. This CDR3 reads CATSDSRLAGESHWWEQFF. CDR3 in DNA: TGTGCCACCAGTGATTCTCGACTAGCGGGAGAATCTCATTGGTGGGAGCAGTTCTTC.

The V gene is TRBV7-9, the J gene TRBJ1-1; D remains ambiguous. The CDR3 has 14 residues. V lost 5 bases to trimming and J lost 1 base, with 11 bases between them. Germline V gene sequence: CDR1 SEHNR, CDR2 FQNEAQ (reference sequence). CDR3 region: CASSARAGNTEAFF. CDR3 sequence (DNA): TGTGCCAGCAGCGCAAGGGCGGGGAACACTGAAGCTTTCTTT. Variable domain in full (rest from reference TRBV7-9 and TRBJ1-1): DTGVSQNPRHKITKRGQNVTFRCDPISEHNRLYWYRQTLGQGPEFLTYFQNEAQLEKSRLLSDRFSAERPKGSFSTLEIQRTEQGDSAMYLCASSARAGNTEAFFGQGTRLTVV.

The chain couples TRBV20-1 to TRBJ1-2; tentative D call: TRBD1 (5 bases). CDR1 is DFQATT, CDR2 SNEGSKA, per germline (reference sequence). Trimming cost V 3 bases and J 4 bases, with 9 bases left between them. The CDR3 contains 12 residues. The CDR3 bases are TGCAGTGCTAGTGCGGGGCCCTATGGCTACACCTTC. Its translation: CSASAGPYGYTF.

This clonotype was seen only a few times. V is TRBV7-2 and J is TRBJ2-7, with D perhaps TRBD2 (5 bases). V was trimmed by 5 bases and J by 0 bases, leaving 14 bases between them. CDR1 and CDR2 (germline): SGHTA, FQGNSA. The CDR3 sequence is 15 residues long. CDR3 sequence (DNA): TGTGCCAGCAGCCCAAGGACTGAGAGCTCCTACGAGCAGTACTTC. Its translation is CASSPRTESSYEQYF.

The chain uses TRBV25-1 and TRBJ2-5, with 7 bases lining up with TRBD1. The CDR3 is 16 residues long. V was pared by 6 bases and J by 1 base, with 11 bases of the junction left unmatched. Germline lookup yields CDR1 MGHDK and CDR2 SYGVNS. CDR3 sequence (DNA): TGTGCCAGCAGGGGCGCCCCGGACAGGCGCCAAGAGACCCAGTACTTC. Translating gives CASRGAPDRRQETQYF.

This rearrangement joins TRBV14 to TRBJ2-5; D perhaps matches TRBD1 (6 bases). The CDR3 sequence is 15 residues long. V was trimmed by 5 bases and J by 2 bases, leaving 15 bases between them. Germline-derived CDR1 and CDR2 are SGHDN and FVKESK. CDR3: CASSSRQARQETQYF. CDR3 in DNA: TGTGCCAGCAGCAGTAGACAGGCCAGACAAGAGACCCAGTACTTC. Filled out from reference TRBV14 and TRBJ2-5, the complete variable domain reads EAGVTQFPSHSVIEKGQTVTLRCDPISGHDNLYWYRRVMGKEIKFLLHFVKESKQDESGMPNNRFLAERTGGTYSTLKVQPAELEDSGVYFCASSSRQARQETQYFGPGTRLLVL.

This chain uses TRBV20-1 with TRBJ2-5; D unclear. V was shortened by 7 bases and J by 2 bases, with 23 bases between the two germline ends. Germline CDR1 and CDR2: DFQATT and SNEGSKA (reference sequence). The CDR3 consists of 16 residues. Written as DNA, the CDR3 is TGCAGTGGCAACTCTTGGCAGACAATGCAACAAGAGACCCAGTACTTC. This encodes CSGNSWQTMQQETQYF.

The chain couples TRBV3-1 to TRBJ2-7; possible D gene TRBD2, 6 bases. Trimming stripped 1 base from V and 6 bases from J, with 22 bases between. Looked up from germline, CDR1 is LGHDT and CDR2 is YNNKEL (reference sequence). The CDR3 extends over 17 amino acids. Written as DNA, the CDR3 is TGTGCCAGCAGCCAAGTGATTGTGGCTAGCGTGACTTCCGAGCAGTACTTC. Translating it yields CASSQVIVASVTSEQYF.

This clonotype occurred a few times. This sequence joins TRBV12-5 and TRBJ2-5; TRBD1 matches 7 bases. Losses at the gene ends were 0 bases for V and 1 base for J; bases not matched to a gene: 5. The germline CDR1 and CDR2 sequences are LGHNT and FRNRAP. The CDR3 runs to 16 residues. DNA for the CDR3: TGTGCTAGTGGTTTGGTACGGGACAGACCCCAAGAGACCCAGTACTTC. It specifies CASGLVRDRPQETQYF. Variable domain in full (rest from reference TRBV12-5 and TRBJ2-5): DARVTQTPRHKVTEMGQEVTMRCQPILGHNTVFWYRQTMMQGLELLAYFRNRAPLDDSGMPKDRFSAEMPDATLATLKIQPSEPRDSAVYFCASGLVRDRPQETQYFGPGTRLLVL.

The chain employs TRBV6-5 and TRBJ1-4, with D possibly TRBD1 on 5 matching bases. This CDR3 has 14 residues. V was clipped by 8 bases and J by 5 bases, with 15 bases between them. Per the germline V gene, CDR1 is MNHEY and CDR2 is SVGAGI. The CDR3 here is CASGGLGVNEKLFF. The CDR3 bases are TGTGCCAGCGGGGGACTGGGGGTAAATGAAAAACTGTTTTTT.

The chain links TRBV10-3 to TRBJ2-5; 9 bases are shared with TRBD2. Germline V gene data show CDR1 as ENHRY and CDR2 as SYGVKD. There are 11 residues in the CDR3. V shed 8 bases and J 5 bases; nucleotides not matched to a gene: 0. CDR3 nucleotide sequence: TGTGCCATCGGGACTAGCGAGACCCAGTACTTC. Translating it yields CAIGTSETQYF.

CDR3 sequence: CASSSYGTENNEQFF. For the CDR3, the DNA is TGTGCCAGCAGTTCGTACGGGACAGAGAACAATGAGCAGTTCTTC. The rearrangement links TRBV6-2 or TRBV6-3 to TRBJ2-1; 7 nucleotides match TRBD1. Germline CDR1 and CDR2: MNHEY and SVGEGT. Germline trimming cut 4 bases from V and 5 bases from J; bases unmatched to any gene: 8. The CDR3 is made up of 15 amino acids.

This clonotype was observed a handful of times. The rearrangement uses TRBV2 and TRBJ2-3, with D perhaps matching TRBD2 (6 bases). V was pared by 8 bases and J by 3 bases, with 12 bases between. The CDR3 is 13 amino acids. From germline, CDR1 is SNHLY and CDR2 FYNNEI. The CDR3 DNA is TGTGCCAGCCTCCGGGAGACAACAGATACGCAGTATTTT. Protein: CASLRETTDTQYF.

This clonotype came up a few times. The chain has TRBV4-2 and TRBJ2-1, with D tentatively TRBD1 or TRBD2 (6 bases each). The CDR3 sequence is 15 residues long. The V gene's germline CDR1 is LGHNA and CDR2 YNFKEQ. V shed 4 bases and J shed 4 bases, with 14 bases lying between them. CDR3 region: CASSLEDSGYNEQFF. CDR3 in DNA: TGTGCCAGCAGCCTCGAGGACAGCGGGTACAATGAGCAGTTCTTC.

This sequence joins TRBV6-9 and TRBJ2-1, with 9 bases aligning to TRBD1. With 5 bases clipped from V and 8 bases from J, the junction kept 13 bases outside the gene matches. Germline V gene lookup returns CDR1 MNHGY and CDR2 SVAAGI. This CDR3 has 16 amino acids. The CDR3 loop reads CASSPSGTGRSHEQFF. Here the CDR3 DNA reads TGTGCCAGCAGTCCCTCCGGGACAGGGAGGTCCCATGAGCAGTTCTTC.

This chain links TRBV30 with TRBJ1-6; TRBD1 matches at 10 bases. With V trimmed by 3 bases and J by 13 bases, 12 bases remained unmatched. CDR3 length: 15 amino acids. Germline V gene data show CDR1 as GTSNPN and CDR2 as SVGIG (reference sequence). The CDR3: CAWRLWGQGTSPLHF. The DNA of the CDR3 is TGTGCCTGGAGACTGTGGGGACAGGGGACTTCGCCCCTCCACTTT. Full variable domain (missing parts from reference TRBV30 and TRBJ1-6): SQTIHQWPATLVQPVGSPLSLECTVEGTSNPNLYWYRQAAGRGLQLLFYSVGIGQISSEVPQNLSASRPQDRQFILSSKKLLLSDSGFYLCAWRLWGQGTSPLHFGNGTRLTVT.

This sequence joins TRBV4-2 and TRBJ1-5; D is possibly TRBD1 (5 bases). CDR1 is LGHNA, CDR2 YNFKEQ, per germline. The CDR3 spans 15 residues. V was trimmed by 3 bases and J by 2 bases, leaving 11 bases between them. The CDR3 sequence is CASSHIGERNQPQHF. The DNA for the CDR3 is TGTGCCAGCAGCCACATAGGGGAACGCAATCAGCCCCAGCATTTT.